Listed here are 11 T cell receptor beta chains from one sample, sequenced in a study of T cells in localized non-small cell lung cancer. The repertoire was sequenced with immunoSEQ multiplex PCR; TCRdb's copy has only in-frame clones and lacks some. The sample contains approximately 12,000 clones, about 83% of which appear only once. The starting material was peripheral blood, obtained before any cancer treatment. These TCRs come from a male donor at least 60 years old with stage I lung adenocarcinoma.

The chain recombines TRBV5-1 with TRBJ1-4; D not certain. Germline V gene data show CDR1 as SGHRS and CDR2 as YFSETQ. V lost 4 bases to trimming and J lost 2 bases, with 12 bases between them. This CDR3 comprises 15 residues. The CDR3 protein is CASSLRAATNEKLFF. The CDR3 DNA sequence: TGCGCCAGCAGCCTGCGGGCGGCTACTAATGAAAAACTGTTTTTT.

In its sample, this clone was seen once. The genes are TRBV6-1 and TRBJ2-5, with 14 bases that match TRBD2. CDR1 and CDR2 (germline): MNHNS, SASEGT. The CDR3 runs to 16 residues. The V gene end was trimmed by 5 bases and the J gene end by 2 bases; junction bases not matched to a gene: 4. Here the CDR3 DNA reads TGTGCCAGCAGTCAAGGACTAGCGGGGGGACAAGAGACCCAGTACTTC. Translation gives CASSQGLAGGQETQYF.

V gene TRBV4-3 combines with J gene TRBJ2-2, with D perhaps matching TRBD2 (5 bases). The V end was cut by 1 base, the J end by 1 base, with 10 bases between. CDR1 and CDR2 (germline): LGHNA, YSLEER. The CDR3 contains 16 residues. DNA for the CDR3: TGCGCCAGCAGCCAAGGCCCCCGGGGGAACACCGGGGAGCTGTTTTTT. Translated, it gives CASSQGPRGNTGELFF.

There are a few counts of this clone. The CDR3, as DNA: TGCGCCAGCAGCCAAGAGGGTAGCGGCGCTCCGCAGTATTTT. Protein product: CASSQEGSGAPQYF. The chain has TRBV4-3 and TRBJ2-3; D may be TRBD2 (6 bases). Germline V gene lookup returns CDR1 LGHNA and CDR2 YSLEER. The ends were cut back, 0 bases at V and 10 bases at J, with 14 bases in the middle. The CDR3 covers 14 residues.

This chain links TRBV11-2 with TRBJ2-2, with a tentative D call TRBD1 (6 bases). The CDR3 is 16 residues long. Germline V gives CDR1 SGHAT, CDR2 FQNNGV. Trimming left V 8 bases short and J 1 base short, with 17 bases between. The CDR3 here is CASESQGHRNTGELFF. The CDR3 DNA sequence: TGTGCCAGCGAGTCCCAGGGGCACAGGAACACCGGGGAGCTGTTTTTT.

This chain uses TRBV13 with TRBJ2-1; D perhaps matches TRBD2 (6 bases). The germline CDR1 and CDR2 sequences are PRHDT and FYEKMQ (reference sequence). CDR3 length equals 15 residues. V shed 1 base and J shed 4 bases, with 11 bases lying between them. The CDR3 loop reads CASSLAGEQYNEQFF. As DNA, the CDR3 is TGTGCCAGCAGCTTAGCGGGAGAACAATACAATGAGCAGTTCTTC.

The V call is TRBV28, the J call TRBJ2-1; 15 bases line up with TRBD2. V lost 2 bases to trimming and J lost 13 bases; unmatched junction nucleotides: 6. CDR1 and CDR2 from the germline V gene are MDHEN and SYDVKM. This CDR3 comprises 15 residues. In nucleotides, the CDR3 is TGTGCCAGCAGTTTAGGAGGGACTAGCGGGAGGAGTCAGTTCTTC. It codes for CASSLGGTSGRSQFF.

The chain links TRBV21-1 to TRBJ2-2; the table's D call TRBD2 went unverified against the DNA. TRBV21-1 is reported as a pseudogene. CDR3 length equals 15 residues. CDR3 bases: TGTGCCAGCAGCAATACCGGGACTAACACCGGGGAGCTGTTTTTT. Protein sequence: CASSNTGTNTGELFF.

This clone was detected a few times. The chain is built from TRBV5-1 and TRBJ2-7; 10 bases line up with TRBD1. The CDR3 consists of 16 residues. The V gene end was trimmed by 4 bases and the J gene end by 6 bases; junction bases not matched to a gene: 13. The germline CDR1 and CDR2 sequences are SGHRS and YFSETQ. CDR3 sequence (DNA): TGCGCCAGCAGCGCTTCGACAGGGGGCCCCCTTGGCGAGCAGTACTTC. Protein sequence: CASSASTGGPLGEQYF.

In DNA form, the CDR3 reads TGTGCCAGCAGCTTAGGGCAGAGCAGGGGTAGGGCCACAGATACGCAGTATTTT. Translated: CASSLGQSRGRATDTQYF. The genes are TRBV5-4 and TRBJ2-3; the D gene is possibly TRBD1 (6 bases). V was clipped by 2 bases and J by 2 bases, with 21 bases between them. The CDR3 totals 18 residues. From germline, CDR1 is SGHNT and CDR2 YYREEE (reference sequence).

The V and J genes are TRBV30 and TRBJ2-3; TRBD1 is a possible D gene (6 bases). CDR1 is GTSNPN, CDR2 SVGIG, per germline (reference sequence). V lost 2 bases and J lost 3, with 12 bases in between. This CDR3 comprises 14 residues. The CDR3 sequence: CAWSRGLGTDTQYF. In nucleotides, the CDR3 is TGTGCCTGGAGTAGGGGGTTAGGAACAGATACGCAGTATTTT.